The 19 T cell receptor beta chains presented below share a single source sample, sequenced in a study of shared clonotypes between healthy human individuals. Method: immunoSEQ multiplex PCR; TCRdb's copy keeps in-frame clones and lacks some. The data contain around 2.1 million clones, just over 90% of them singletons. CD8 cells regarded as naive lacked CD45RO, were positively chosen for CCR7, and omitted terminally differentiated effector memory CD45RA+ cells. The sample comprised naive CD8+ T cells from PBMCs. The receptors were sampled from a man aged 18 to 29 in good health. Some clones in this sample may be carry-over from other donors' samples.

The CDR3: CASTWGLGEQYF. In DNA, the CDR3 is TGTGCCAGTACGTGGGGACTAGGCGAGCAGTACTTC. This chain uses TRBV5-8 with TRBJ2-7; 8 nucleotides agree with TRBD2. With 8 bases clipped from V and 6 bases from J, the junction kept 7 bases outside the gene matches. The CDR3 runs to 12 residues. Germline-derived CDR1 and CDR2 are SGHTS and YDEGEE.

The chain carries TRBV30 and TRBJ1-1; D might be TRBD1 (5 bases). The CDR3 sequence is 15 residues long. Looked up from germline, CDR1 is GTSNPN and CDR2 is SVGIG (reference sequence). V shed 3 bases and J shed 1 base, with 15 bases lying between them. The CDR3 bases are TGTGCCTGGAGGGACAACCAACACAGGAACACTGAAGCTTTCTTT. It specifies CAWRDNQHRNTEAFF.

The sample holds a few counts of this clone. The chain's CDR3 is CASSQSRTGYSNQPQHF. CDR3 nucleotides: TGTGCCAGCAGCCAATCCCGGACAGGCTATAGCAATCAGCCCCAGCATTTT. The chain carries TRBV4-2 and TRBJ1-5; 7 bases fit TRBD1. The CDR3 is 17 residues long. Germline trimming cut 2 bases from V and 0 bases from J; bases unmatched to any gene: 7. The germline gives CDR1 LGHNA, CDR2 YNFKEQ.

This clone came up once. Other DNA variants within this sample encode the same CDR3. The chain is built from TRBV4-1 and TRBJ1-5; 8 nucleotides match TRBD1. Germline assignment: CDR1 MGHRA and CDR2 YSYEKL. The CDR3 has 15 residues. V gave up 2 bases and J gave up 4 bases; unmatched junction bases: 4. This CDR3 is CASSQRTGRNQPQHF. Here the CDR3 DNA reads TGCGCCAGCAGCCAACGGACAGGGAGAAATCAGCCCCAGCATTTT.

This sequence joins TRBV11-1 and TRBJ2-7; 12 nucleotides line up with TRBD2. The CDR3 has 17 amino acids. V trimming: 5 bases; J trimming: 6 bases; junction bases outside the gene matches: 14. In germline, CDR1 is SGHAT, CDR2 FQDESV (reference sequence). CDR3 in DNA: TGTGCCAGCAGCAATACAGGACTAGCGGGATTCTCCGGCGAGCAGTACTTC. Translation gives CASSNTGLAGFSGEQYF.

V and J are TRBV30 and TRBJ1-1, with D tentatively TRBD1 (6 bases). The germline CDR1 and CDR2 sequences are GTSNPN and SVGIG (reference sequence). V was clipped by 0 bases and J by 3 bases, with 11 bases between them. This CDR3 is built from 14 residues. CDR3 amino acids: CAWSVRGPYTEAFF. CDR3 DNA: TGTGCCTGGAGTGTCAGGGGACCATACACTGAAGCTTTCTTT. Full variable domain (rest looked up from reference TRBV30 and TRBJ1-1): SQTIHQWPATLVQPVGSPLSLECTVEGTSNPNLYWYRQAAGRGLQLLFYSVGIGQISSEVPQNLSASRPQDRQFILSSKKLLLSDSGFYLCAWSVRGPYTEAFFGQGTRLTVV.

J is TRBJ1-3 and V is TRBV5-6; D is perhaps TRBD1 (6 bases). The CDR3 contains 13 residues. CDR1 and CDR2 (germline): SGHDT, YYEEEE. The V end was cut by 4 bases, the J end by 7 bases, with 12 bases between. Here the CDR3 DNA reads TGTGCCAGCAGCAGACAGGATTTGAACACCATATATTTT. This encodes CASSRQDLNTIYF.

V gene TRBV11-2 combines with J gene TRBJ2-7; no definite D call. In germline, CDR1 is SGHAT, CDR2 FQNNGV. The V gene lost 1 base and the J gene lost 3 bases, with 10 bases spanning the gap. This CDR3 comprises 14 residues. The CDR3 protein is CASSLAGGIYEQYF. CDR3 DNA sequence: TGTGCCAGCAGCTTAGCGGGTGGGATCTACGAGCAGTACTTC.

The chain recombines TRBV5-6 with TRBJ2-3; D remains ambiguous. This CDR3 is 14 amino acids long. V gave up 0 bases and J gave up 2 bases, with 7 bases separating them. The germline CDR1 and CDR2 sequences are SGHDT and YYEEEE. Here the CDR3 reads CASSLEGITDTQYF. DNA for the CDR3: TGTGCCAGCAGCTTGGAGGGAATCACAGATACGCAGTATTTT.

The V call is TRBV20-1, the J call TRBJ1-1; D not resolved. This CDR3 is 11 amino acids long. V was pared by 1 base and J by 8 bases, with 8 bases between. Germline assignment: CDR1 DFQATT and CDR2 SNEGSKA (reference sequence). The chain's CDR3 is CSARGTDEAFF. The CDR3 coding sequence is TGCAGTGCTAGAGGTACAGACGAAGCTTTCTTT.

The chain has TRBV27 and TRBJ2-1, with TRBD2 identical over 9 bases. V shed 6 bases, J shed 5 bases, and the junction held 11 bases outside the gene matches. CDR1 MNHEY and CDR2 SMNVEV come from the germline V gene (reference sequence). This CDR3 spans 16 amino acids. For the CDR3, the DNA is TGTGCCAGCAGACCCTATCGGCTAGCGGGAAACAATGAGCAGTTCTTC. Translating gives CASRPYRLAGNNEQFF.

The rearrangement links TRBV14 to TRBJ2-1; the match to TRBD2 covers 10 bases. The CDR3 spans 17 residues. Germline trimming cut 4 bases from V and 2 bases from J; bases unmatched to any gene: 8. Germline CDR1 reads SGHDN; CDR2 reads FVKESK. CDR3 region: CASSPFLLAGPYNEQFF. The CDR3 DNA sequence: TGTGCCAGCAGCCCTTTCCTACTAGCGGGACCCTACAATGAGCAGTTCTTC.

This chain uses TRBV29-1 with TRBJ2-7; D is unresolved. Germline V gene sequence: CDR1 SQVTM, CDR2 ANQGSEA. Trimming cost V 4 bases and J 3 bases, with 10 bases left between them. The CDR3 consists of 12 residues. CDR3 sequence (DNA): TGCAGCGTTGCCACAGAGGACTACGAGCAGTACTTC. This gives the protein CSVATEDYEQYF.

The chain couples TRBV28 to TRBJ2-1, with D possibly TRBD1 on 7 matching bases. Germline V gives CDR1 MDHEN, CDR2 SYDVKM. Trimming took 5 bases from V and 4 from J, leaving 15 bases between them. This CDR3 spans 15 amino acids. In nucleotides, the CDR3 is TGTGCCAGCAGTCTGCTGCGGGACAGATACAATGAGCAGTTCTTC. Translated: CASSLLRDRYNEQFF.

The chain employs TRBV7-8 and TRBJ2-7; D perhaps matches TRBD2 (6 bases). Germline-derived CDR1 and CDR2 are SGHVS and FQNEAQ. Trimming took off 1 base at V and 2 bases at J, with 15 bases between the two ends. The CDR3 spans 16 residues. CDR3 DNA: TGTGCCAGCAGCTTAGATTCCGGGAGTGCGGCCTACGAGCAGTACTTC. This encodes CASSLDSGSAAYEQYF.

This rearrangement joins TRBV5-4 to TRBJ2-7; 7 bases agree with TRBD2. The V gene's germline CDR1 is SGHNT and CDR2 YYREEE (reference sequence). The CDR3 covers 13 residues. The V segment lost 4 bases and the J segment 3 bases; nucleotides outside the gene matches: 4. CDR3 sequence: CASSPGLVYEQYF. CDR3 sequence (DNA): TGTGCCAGCAGCCCCGGACTAGTCTACGAGCAGTACTTC.

This clone occurred once. J is TRBJ2-1 and V is TRBV29-1; D possibly corresponds to TRBD1 (5 bases). V dropped 5 bases and J dropped 1 base, with 9 bases sitting between them. The germline V gene encodes CDR1 SQVTM and CDR2 ANQGSEA. This CDR3 has 13 amino acids. CDR3 nucleotide sequence: TGCAGCGTTTCAGGGTGGTCCTACAATGAGCAGTTCTTC. Protein sequence: CSVSGWSYNEQFF.

The chain links TRBV7-2 to TRBJ2-2; 7 bases line up with TRBD1. V was clipped by 7 bases and J by 5 bases; unmatched bases: 7. The CDR3 length is 14 residues. Germline V gene data show CDR1 as SGHTA and CDR2 as FQGNSA. CDR3 sequence reads: CASTYIQGTGELFF. The DNA for the CDR3 is TGTGCCAGCACCTACATACAGGGGACCGGGGAGCTGTTTTTT.

The chain is built from TRBV27 and TRBJ1-6; D is undetermined. V lost 4 bases and J 6 bases, leaving 7 bases between the germline ends. The V gene's germline CDR1 is MNHEY and CDR2 SMNVEV (reference sequence). This CDR3 has 13 residues. The CDR3 is CASSSSINSPLHF. The CDR3, as DNA: TGTGCCAGCAGTTCGTCAATTAATTCACCCCTCCACTTT.